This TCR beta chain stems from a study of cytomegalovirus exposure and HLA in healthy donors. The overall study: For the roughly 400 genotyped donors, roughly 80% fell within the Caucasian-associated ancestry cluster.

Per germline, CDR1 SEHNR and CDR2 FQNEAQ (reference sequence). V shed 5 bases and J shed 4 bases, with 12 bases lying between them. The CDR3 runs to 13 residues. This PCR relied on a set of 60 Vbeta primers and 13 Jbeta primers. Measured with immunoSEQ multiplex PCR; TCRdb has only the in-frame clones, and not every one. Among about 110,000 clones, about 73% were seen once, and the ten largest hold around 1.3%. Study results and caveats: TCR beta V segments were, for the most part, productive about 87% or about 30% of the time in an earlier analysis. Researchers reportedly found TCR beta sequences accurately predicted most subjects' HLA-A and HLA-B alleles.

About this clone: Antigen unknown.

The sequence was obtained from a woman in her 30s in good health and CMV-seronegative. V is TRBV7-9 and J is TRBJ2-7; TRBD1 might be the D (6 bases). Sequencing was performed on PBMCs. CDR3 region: CASSAPGEYEQYF. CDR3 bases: TGTGCCAGCAGCGCCCCAGGGGAATACGAGCAGTACTTC.